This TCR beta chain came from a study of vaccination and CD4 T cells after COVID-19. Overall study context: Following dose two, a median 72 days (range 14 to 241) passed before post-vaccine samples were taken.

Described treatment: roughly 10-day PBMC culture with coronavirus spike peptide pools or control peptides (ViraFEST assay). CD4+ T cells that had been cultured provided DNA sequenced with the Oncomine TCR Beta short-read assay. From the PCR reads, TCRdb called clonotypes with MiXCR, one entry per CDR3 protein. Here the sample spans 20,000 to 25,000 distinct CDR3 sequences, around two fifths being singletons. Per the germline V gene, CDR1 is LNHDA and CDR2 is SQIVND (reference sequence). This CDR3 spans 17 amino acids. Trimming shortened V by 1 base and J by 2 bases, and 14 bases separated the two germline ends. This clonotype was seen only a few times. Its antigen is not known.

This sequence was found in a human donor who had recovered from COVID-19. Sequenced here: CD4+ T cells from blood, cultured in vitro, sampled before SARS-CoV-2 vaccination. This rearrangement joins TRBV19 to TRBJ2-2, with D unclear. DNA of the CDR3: TGTGCCAGTAGTATAGCTTCAGGACGGGCTAACACCGGGGAGCTGTTTTTT. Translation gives CASSIASGRANTGELFF.